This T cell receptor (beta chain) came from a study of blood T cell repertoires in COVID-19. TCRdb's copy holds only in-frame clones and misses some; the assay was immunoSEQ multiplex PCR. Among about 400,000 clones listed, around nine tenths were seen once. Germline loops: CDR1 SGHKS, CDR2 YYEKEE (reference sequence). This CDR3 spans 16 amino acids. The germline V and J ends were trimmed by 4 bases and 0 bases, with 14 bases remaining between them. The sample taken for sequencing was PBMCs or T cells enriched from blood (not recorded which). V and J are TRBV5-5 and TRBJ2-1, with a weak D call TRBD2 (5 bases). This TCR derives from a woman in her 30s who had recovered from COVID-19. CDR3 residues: CASSGGSLSSYNEQFF. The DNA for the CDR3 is TGTGCCAGCAGCGGCGGGTCTCTGAGCTCCTACAATGAGCAGTTCTTC.